The rows below give T cell receptor beta chains drawn from one sample of a study of beta chain features in type 1 diabetes. Sequencing used immunoSEQ multiplex PCR; TCRdb keeps in-frame clones, though not all of them. The profile covers around 310,000 clones, with 9.5% to 11% appearing a single time and under 0.02% taken by the ten largest. Sequenced input: naive CD4+ T cells from blood. These receptors originate from a young woman in good health. CDR3s include the opening cysteine and the closing phenylalanine or tryptophan. D genes are given only for firm matches. Where a row states a size, it is once, few, many or the class of an expanded clone; other rows omit it.

clone size	V gene	J gene	D gene	CDR3 DNA	CDR3 protein
-	TRBV15	TRBJ1-4	-	TGTGCCACCAGCAGAGATCCTCGGCAGGGTGGCGAAAAACTGTTTTTT	CATSRDPRQGGEKLFF
-	TRBV28	TRBJ1-2	-	TGTGCCAGCAGTCTGGGGGAGGAGGGTGGCTACACCTTC	CASSLGEEGGYTF
few	TRBV15	TRBJ2-3	TRBD1	TGTGCCACCAGCAGAGCGCTCACAGGGGTGGCCACAGATACGCAGTATTTT	CATSRALTGVATDTQYF
few	TRBV10-3	TRBJ2-3	-	TGTGCCACCCGACAGGATAGCACAGATACGCAGTATTTT	CATRQDSTDTQYF
-	TRBV28	TRBJ2-7	TRBD2	TGTGCCACCTCGGTGGGGACTAGCGGAACCTACGAGCAGTACTTC	CATSVGTSGTYEQYF
-	TRBV9	TRBJ2-3	-	-	CASSVGEGSLYF
few	TRBV4-2	TRBJ2-1	-	TGTGCCAGCAGCCAAGATCCCGGCGGGGAGCTGGGTGAGCAGTTCTTC	CASSQDPGGELGEQFF
-	TRBV5-1	TRBJ2-1	-	TGCGCCAGCAGCTTGGGATTAGTAACAGCCAATGAGCAGTTCTTC	CASSLGLVTANEQFF
few	TRBV2	TRBJ2-7	TRBD2	TGTGCCAGCAGTCGGCGGGAGGGCCGGTACGAGCAGTACTTC	CASSRREGRYEQYF
few	TRBV9	TRBJ1-5	TRBD1	TGTGCCAGCAGCGAGACAGGGGGCAATCAGCCCCAGCATTTT	CASSETGGNQPQHF
-	TRBV7-9	TRBJ2-5	TRBD1	TGTGCCAGCAGCCCACAGGGGTTTGAGGAGACCCAGTACTTC	CASSPQGFEETQYF
-	TRBV7-6	TRBJ2-1	TRBD1	TGTGCCAGCAGCCCGAACCGGGACAGAATAAATGAGCAGTTCTTC	CASSPNRDRINEQFF
-	TRBV7-2	TRBJ1-2	-	TGTGCCAGCAGCTCCGAGGGGGTATCGAACTATGGCTACACCTTC	CASSSEGVSNYGYTF
-	TRBV6-5	TRBJ2-3	TRBD2	TGTGCCAGCAAGCTAGCGGGAGAGGTAGATACGCAGTATTTT	CASKLAGEVDTQYF
-	TRBV7-3	TRBJ2-5	-	TGTGCCAGCAGCTTAAACGGTCTATGGGCGGAGACCCAGTACTTC	CASSLNGLWAETQYF
few	TRBV6-1	TRBJ2-5	-	TGTGCCAGCAGTGACAGGGTGATTGAGACCCAGTACTTC	CASSDRVIETQYF
-	TRBV5-4	TRBJ2-1	TRBD2	TGTGCCAGCAGGCGCGGACTAGACTCCTACAATGAGCAGTTCTTC	CASRRGLDSYNEQFF
-	TRBV21-1	TRBJ1-5	-	TGTGCCACGGACTTGGTGGTTCAGCCCCAGCATTTT	CATDLVVQPQHF
once	TRBV5-8	TRBJ2-5	TRBD2	TGTGCCAGCAGAGAGGGACTAGCGGACCAAGAGACCCAGTACTTC	CASREGLADQETQYF
-	TRBV9	TRBJ2-3	TRBD1	TGTGCCAGCAGCGCCGAGACAGGGTTGGATACGCAGTATTTT	CASSAETGLDTQYF
-	TRBV7-8	TRBJ2-2	TRBD1	TGTGCCAGCAGGACGACAGGGGCCACCGGGGAGCTGTTTTTT	CASRTTGATGELFF
once	TRBV28	TRBJ1-2	-	TGTGCCAGCACCGGAGGAGCCGAAAATGACAACTATGGCTACACCTTC	CASTGGAENDNYGYTF
few	TRBV7-2	TRBJ2-7	TRBD2	TGTGCCAGCGTTCCGGGACTAGCGAGCCACGAGCAGTACTTC	CASVPGLASHEQYF
-	TRBV6-5	TRBJ2-7	-	TGTGCCAGCAGCCGACAGGACGGCTACGAGCAGTACTTC	CASSRQDGYEQYF
-	TRBV28	TRBJ2-1	TRBD2	TGTGCCAGCAGTCCCGGGACTAGCGGCAATGAGCAGTTCTTC	CASSPGTSGNEQFF
few	TRBV4-2	TRBJ2-7	TRBD2	TGTGCCAGCAGCCCGCTCCCCGAAGCGGGAGGAAACGAGCAGTACTTC	CASSPLPEAGGNEQYF
-	TRBV7-6	TRBJ2-5	TRBD2	TGTGCCAGCAGCTTAGCAGCGGGACTCCTGGGGGAGACCCAGTACTTC	CASSLAAGLLGETQYF
few	TRBV19	TRBJ1-5	-	TGTGCCAGTAGTATTAGGGGTCCCCATCAGCCCCAGCATTTT	CASSIRGPHQPQHF
-	TRBV28	TRBJ2-4	TRBD1	TGTGCCAGCAGCCCCTTTAGGGGGCGAGTTGAAAACATTCAGTACTTC	CASSPFRGRVENIQYF
few	TRBV11-3	TRBJ2-2	-	TGTGCCAGCATGACCGTCAGGGGAGCCGGGGAGCTGTTTTTT	CASMTVRGAGELFF
-	TRBV9	TRBJ2-2	TRBD2	TGTGCCAGCAGCGTAGTCCTACTAGCGCCGGGGGACACCGGGGAGCTGTTTTTT	CASSVVLLAPGDTGELFF
-	TRBV30	TRBJ2-1	-	TGTGCCTGGAGTGCTACCGGAGGGGGCTTTTACAATGAGCAGTTCTTC	CAWSATGGGFYNEQFF
-	TRBV7-2	TRBJ2-1	-	TGTGCCAGCAGCTTAGGGCCCGCCTACAATGAGCAGTTCTTC	CASSLGPAYNEQFF
-	TRBV5-5	TRBJ2-3	-	TGTGCCAGCAGCTTGCGCTACGTAACAGATACGCAGTATTTT	CASSLRYVTDTQYF
-	TRBV7-2	TRBJ1-2	-	TGTGCCAGCAGCTTATTAGCTAACTATGGCTACACCTTC	CASSLLANYGYTF
-	TRBV28	TRBJ2-1	TRBD2	TGTGCCAGCAGCTCGAGACTAGCGGGAGCCAATGAGCAGTTCTTC	CASSSRLAGANEQFF
-	TRBV18	TRBJ2-3	-	TGTGCCAGCTCCCCCCGACTACCTACTAGCACAGATACGCAGTATTTT	CASSPRLPTSTDTQYF
-	TRBV7-9	TRBJ1-1	-	TGTGCCAGCTTCCCTGACAGCTACACTGAAGCTTTCTTT	CASFPDSYTEAFF
-	TRBV29-1	TRBJ2-3	TRBD2	TGCAGCGTAGGGACTAGTTCGAGGGCAGATACGCAGTATTTT	CSVGTSSRADTQYF
-	TRBV4-3	TRBJ2-4	-	TGCGCCAGCAGCCAAGTATATCCCAAAAACATTCAGTACTTC	CASSQVYPKNIQYF
-	TRBV15	TRBJ2-5	-	TGTGCCACCAGCAGAGAGGGCGGGGGCTTCGGAGAGACCCAGTACTTC	CATSREGGGFGETQYF
few	TRBV11-2	TRBJ2-7	-	TGTGCCAGCAGCCCAGTGCTGGGGGGTAGTTACGAGCAGTACTTC	CASSPVLGGSYEQYF
few	TRBV29-1	TRBJ2-7	TRBD2	TGCAGCGTTGATGGACTAGCGGACCAATACGAGCAGTACTTC	CSVDGLADQYEQYF
-	TRBV29-1	TRBJ2-1	-	TGCAGCGTTGAAGGGGGGCAGGGGCTTAATGAGCAGTTCTTC	CSVEGGQGLNEQFF